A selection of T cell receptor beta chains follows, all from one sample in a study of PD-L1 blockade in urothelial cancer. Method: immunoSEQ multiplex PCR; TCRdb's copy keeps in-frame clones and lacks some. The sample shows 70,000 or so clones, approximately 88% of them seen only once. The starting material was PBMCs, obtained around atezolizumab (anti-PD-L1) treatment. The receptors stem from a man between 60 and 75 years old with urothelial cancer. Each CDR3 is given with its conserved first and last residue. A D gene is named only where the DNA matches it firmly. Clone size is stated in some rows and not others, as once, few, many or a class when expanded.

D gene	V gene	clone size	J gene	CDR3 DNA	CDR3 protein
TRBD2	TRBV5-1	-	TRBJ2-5	TGCGCCAGCGATGAGAGCGGGAACCAAGAGACCCAGTACTTC	CASDESGNQETQYF
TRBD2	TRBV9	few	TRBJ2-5	TGTGCCAGCAGCGTAGCGGCTAGCGGGGGGGTAGAGACCCAGTACTTC	CASSVAASGGVETQYF
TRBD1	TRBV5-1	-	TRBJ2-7	TGCGCCAGCAGCTTGGCGGACAGGGGGGACGAGCAGTACTTC	CASSLADRGDEQYF
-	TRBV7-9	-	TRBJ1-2	TGTGCCAGCAGCTCAGGGGAGTTCTATGGCTACACCTTC	CASSSGEFYGYTF
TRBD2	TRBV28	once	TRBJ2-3	TGTGCCAGCAGTCTAGCGGCGGGGGATACGCAGTATTTT	CASSLAAGDTQYF
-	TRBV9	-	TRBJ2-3	TGTGCCAGCAGCACGGGGTCCATTCACACAGATACGCAGTATTTT	CASSTGSIHTDTQYF
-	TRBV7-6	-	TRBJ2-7	TGTGCCAGCAGCCAAGGGGCAGTACCCTACGAGCAGTACTTC	CASSQGAVPYEQYF
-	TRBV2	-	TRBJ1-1	TGTGCCAGCACCCCAATTGAACTAAACACTGAAGCTTTCTTT	CASTPIELNTEAFF
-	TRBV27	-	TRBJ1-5	TGTGCCAGCAGTTTATCGTACGGGGCGGGAGGACCCCAGCATTTT	CASSLSYGAGGPQHF
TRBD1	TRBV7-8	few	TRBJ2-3	TGTGCCAGCAGCTTAACGGACAGGGCTACGCAGTATTTT	CASSLTDRATQYF
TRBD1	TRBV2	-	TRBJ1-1	TGTGCCATCATGACAGGGGGTCTAAGTGAAGCTTTCTTT	CAIMTGGLSEAFF
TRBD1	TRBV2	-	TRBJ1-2	TGTGCCAGCAGTGTCCAGGGACAGGTTAACTATGGCTACACCTTC	CASSVQGQVNYGYTF
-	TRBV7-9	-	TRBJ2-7	TGTGCCAGCAGCCCGGAGCCGGAGTACTTC	CASSPEPEYF
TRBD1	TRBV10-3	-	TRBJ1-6	TGTGCCATCAGTGAGAGACCGGGACAGGAGAATTCACCCCTCCACTTT	CAISERPGQENSPLHF
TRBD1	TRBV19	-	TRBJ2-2	TGTGCCAGTAGCCCCATGTCAGGGGGTGACGGGGAGCTGTTTTTT	CASSPMSGGDGELFF
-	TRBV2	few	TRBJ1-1	TGTGCCAGCAGTGACACTTCGGGGAACACTGAAGCTTTCTTT	CASSDTSGNTEAFF
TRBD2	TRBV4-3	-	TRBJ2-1	TGCGCCAGCAGCCGATCCGGGACTAGGGGGTACAATGAGCAGTTCTTC	CASSRSGTRGYNEQFF
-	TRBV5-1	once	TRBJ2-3	TGCGCCAGCAGCCCCTGGGGCGGGGGCACAGATACGCAGTATTTT	CASSPWGGGTDTQYF
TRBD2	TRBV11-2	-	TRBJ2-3	TGTGCCAGCAGCTTTTCTAGCGGGGCAGATACGCAGTATTTT	CASSFSSGADTQYF
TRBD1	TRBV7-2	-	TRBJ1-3	TGTGCCAGCAGCTTAAAGTTGGGGACAGCCCGCTCTGGAAACACCATATATTTT	CASSLKLGTARSGNTIYF
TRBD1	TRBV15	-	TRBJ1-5	TGTGCCACCAGCTCCGGGACAGGAGGGAGTCAGCCCCAGCATTTT	CATSSGTGGSQPQHF
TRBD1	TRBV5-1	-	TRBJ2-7	TGCGCCAGCAGCTTGGGGGGGACAACAGGGGTTTCCTACGAGCAGTACTTC	CASSLGGTTGVSYEQYF
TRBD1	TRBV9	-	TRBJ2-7	TGTGCCAGCAGCCCCGGACAGGGGGCGCGTTTGCAGTACTTC	CASSPGQGARLQYF
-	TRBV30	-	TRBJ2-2	TGTGCCTGGAGACGATACTCCGGGGAGCTGTTTTTT	CAWRRYSGELFF
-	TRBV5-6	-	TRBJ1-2	TGTGCCAGCAGCTTGGTCGGGAAAACCTTC	CASSLVGKTF
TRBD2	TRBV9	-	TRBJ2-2	TGTGCCAGCAGCGCGTTAGCGGGAGCGGTGGGCACCGGGGAGCTGTTTTTT	CASSALAGAVGTGELFF
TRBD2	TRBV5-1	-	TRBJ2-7	TGCGCCAGCAGCCCCGGGTGGAGCCGGACTAGCGGGAGGCCAAGGGAGGACGAGCAGTACTTC	CASSPGWSRTSGRPREDEQYF
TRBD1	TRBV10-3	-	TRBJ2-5	TGTGCCATCAGCGGACAGGGAAGGGAGACCCAGTACTTC	CAISGQGRETQYF
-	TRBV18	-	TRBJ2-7	TGTGCCAGCTCACGACAGGAGTCCTACGAGCAGTACTTC	CASSRQESYEQYF
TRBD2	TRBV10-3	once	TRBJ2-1	TGTGCCATCACACGACTAGCGGGAGAGTCTGAGCAGTTCTTC	CAITRLAGESEQFF
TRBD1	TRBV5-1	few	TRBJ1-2	TGCGCCAGCAGCCAGGGACAGACCTATGGCTACACCTTC	CASSQGQTYGYTF
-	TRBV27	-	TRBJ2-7	TGTGCCAGCAGTCCAGGAGGGGGCCTCGGCGAGCAGTACTTC	CASSPGGGLGEQYF
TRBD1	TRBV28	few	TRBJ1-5	TGTGCCAGCAGTTTGGGACAGGGGAATCAGCCCCAGCATTTT	CASSLGQGNQPQHF
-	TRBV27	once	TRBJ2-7	TGTGCCAGCAGTACAGGGCTGGTGTCCTACGAGCAGTACTTC	CASSTGLVSYEQYF
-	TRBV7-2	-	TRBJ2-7	TGTGCCAGCAGCTTAGCAAGGGGCCCGAGCTCCTACGAGCAGTACTTC	CASSLARGPSSYEQYF
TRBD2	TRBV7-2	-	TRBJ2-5	TGTGCCAGCAGCGGGAAGGGACTAGCGGGAGGGCAAGAGACCCAGTACTTC	CASSGKGLAGGQETQYF
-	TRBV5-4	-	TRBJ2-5	TGTGCCAGCAGCTTGGCGGGCCGAGGGCAAGAGACCCAGTACTTC	CASSLAGRGQETQYF
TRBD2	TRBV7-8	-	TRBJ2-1	TGTGCCAGCAGCCCTCTAGCGGGAGGGTACAATGAGCAGTTCTTC	CASSPLAGGYNEQFF
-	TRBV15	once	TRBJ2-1	TGTGCCACCAGCGCAATCGCCGGGACAAGAATCTACAATGAGCAGTTCTTC	CATSAIAGTRIYNEQFF
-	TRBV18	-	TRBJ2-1	TGTGCCAGCTCACCCACTAGTACAGCGCGAAATGAGCAGTTCTTC	CASSPTSTARNEQFF
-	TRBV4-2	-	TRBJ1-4	TGTGCCAGCAGCCGCCAGACAGCTTCAACTAATGAAAAACTGTTTTTT	CASSRQTASTNEKLFF
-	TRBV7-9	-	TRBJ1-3	TGTGCCAGCAGCGCGCTGGGGGGGGCGAGAAACACCATATATTTT	CASSALGGARNTIYF
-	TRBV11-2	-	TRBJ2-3	TGTGCCAGCAGCTCGAGGGTTAGAGGCACAGATACGCAGTATTTT	CASSSRVRGTDTQYF
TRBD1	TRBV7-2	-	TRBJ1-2	TGTGCCAGCGTCCCCGGGTCAGGGGGCAAATATGGCTACACCTTC	CASVPGSGGKYGYTF
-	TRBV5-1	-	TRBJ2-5	TGCGCCAGCAGCTTGGGGCAACAAGAGACCCAGTACTTC	CASSLGQQETQYF
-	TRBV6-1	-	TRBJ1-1	TGTGCCAGCACCCCGGCGGGGCTTCGGAACACTGAAGCTTTCTTT	CASTPAGLRNTEAFF
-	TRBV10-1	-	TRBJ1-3	TGCGCCAGCTCCCCCGAGGGGGTCGGAAACACCATATATTTT	CASSPEGVGNTIYF
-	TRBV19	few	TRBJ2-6	TGTGCCAGTACCCCAGCCCAGGGCGCTGGGGCCAACGTCCTGACTTTC	CASTPAQGAGANVLTF
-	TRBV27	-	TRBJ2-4	TGTGCCAGCAGTTTATCGAGACAGGGAGGCGACATTCAGTACTTC	CASSLSRQGGDIQYF
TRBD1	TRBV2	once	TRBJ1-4	TGTGCCAGCAGCCCAGGGGGACAGGGGAATGAAAAACTGTTTTTT	CASSPGGQGNEKLFF
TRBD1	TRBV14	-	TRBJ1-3	TGTGCCAGCAGCAAGAACCGGGACAGGGGGTATGCCATATATTTT	CASSKNRDRGYAIYF